The 7 T cell receptor beta chains below were found in one sample sequenced in a study of blood T cell repertoires in COVID-19. Repertoires were generated with immunoSEQ multiplex PCR, while TCRdb's copy carries only in-frame clones and drops some. The table lists about 180,000 clones, roughly 88% of them singletons, with more than 3% in the top ten. Sequencing was done on a sample of peripheral blood. The receptors shown here come from a man in his 60s with acute or convalescent COVID-19.

This clone was found a few times. J is TRBJ2-5 and V is TRBV9; 11 nucleotides align to TRBD1. The germline CDR1 and CDR2 sequences are SGDLS and YYNGEE. This CDR3 is built from 15 residues. The V segment lost 4 bases and the J segment 3 bases; nucleotides outside the gene matches: 5. The CDR3 region is CASSPGTGGKETQYF. The CDR3 coding sequence is TGTGCCAGCAGCCCAGGGACAGGGGGAAAAGAGACCCAGTACTTC.

This chain links TRBV27 with TRBJ2-7; a possible D gene is TRBD1 (5 bases). Germline V gives CDR1 MNHEY, CDR2 SMNVEV (reference sequence). This CDR3 comprises 15 residues. The germline V and J ends were trimmed by 2 bases and 1 base, with 12 bases remaining between them. The CDR3 reads CASSLGAGLSYEQYF. CDR3 nucleotides: TGTGCCAGCAGTTTAGGGGCAGGGCTATCCTACGAGCAGTACTTC.

The V and J genes are TRBV28 and TRBJ2-7, with D perhaps matching TRBD1 (6 bases). Trimming removed 11 bases at V and 2 bases at J, with 10 bases between. Germline V gene data show CDR1 as MDHEN and CDR2 as SYDVKM. CDR3 length: 11 residues. The CDR3 nucleotides read TGTGCCTCACAGGGAACCTACGAGCAGTACTTC. As protein: CASQGTYEQYF.

As to this clone: A read error may account for a junction end that differs from germline. The CDR3 sequence: CASSLGQVNPEAFF. CDR3 sequence (DNA): TGTGCCAGCAGCTTGGGACAGGTGAACCCTGAAGCTTTCTTT. The V gene is TRBV7-2, the J gene TRBJ1-1, with 8 nucleotides matching TRBD1. The CDR3 is 14 residues long. Germline loops: CDR1 SGHTA, CDR2 FQGNSA.

The chain has TRBV28 and TRBJ1-4, with 7 bases matching TRBD1. CDR1 is MDHEN and CDR2 is SYDVKM in the germline V gene. CDR3 length: 15 amino acids. The ends lost 6 bases at V and 7 bases at J; junction bases unmatched: 11. CDR3 sequence reads: CASSLRQGGTEKLFF. The CDR3 bases are TGTGCCAGCAGCTTGAGACAGGGTGGTACTGAAAAACTGTTTTTT.

CDR3 sequence: CASSRIRDRVRKAYEQYF. The CDR3 DNA follows: TGTGCCAGCAGTCGCATCCGGGACAGGGTAAGGAAAGCCTACGAGCAGTACTTC. The chain has TRBV6-6 and TRBJ2-7, with 9 nucleotides matching TRBD1. Losses at the gene ends were 5 bases for V and 2 bases for J; bases not matched to a gene: 16. This CDR3 contains 18 residues. Germline CDR1 MNHNY, CDR2 SVGAGI (reference sequence).

The V and J genes are TRBV7-6 and TRBJ2-3; TRBD1 aligns across 9 bases. The germline CDR1 and CDR2 sequences are SGHVS and FNYEAQ. The CDR3 is 15 residues long. Trimming removed 1 base from V and 4 bases from J; junction bases left unmatched: 3. CDR3 residues: CASSLGDRVSDTQYF. The CDR3 DNA reads TGTGCCAGCAGCTTAGGGGACAGGGTATCAGATACGCAGTATTTT.